This is a list of T cell receptor beta chains from one sample in a study of regulatory dendritic cells for organ transplantation. Assay: immunoSEQ multiplex PCR; the TCRdb copy retains only in-frame clones and omits some. The data contain more than 35,000 clones, around nine tenths of them singletons. Sequenced: naive CD8+ T cells from blood. The origin of the receptors is a human donor in good health. The CDR3 runs from the conserved cysteine through the conserved F or W. A D gene is named only where the DNA matches it firmly. Some rows have no size entry. The others give once, few or many, or a class for an expanded clone.

d_gene	v_gene	j_gene	abundance	CDR3aa	CDR3nt
TRBD1	TRBV28	TRBJ2-7	-	CASSPGQGVIPYEQYF	TGTGCCAGCAGTCCGGGACAGGGCGTAATACCCTACGAGCAGTACTTC
TRBD2	TRBV27	TRBJ2-1	-	CASSLPLASGRINEQFF	TGTGCCAGCAGTTTACCCCTGGCTAGCGGGAGAATCAATGAGCAGTTCTTC
-	TRBV7-9	TRBJ2-3	once	CASSVGTDTQYF	TGTGCCAGCAGTGTTGGCACAGATACGCAGTATTTT
-	TRBV29-1	TRBJ2-1	-	CSVELGASYNEQFF	TGCAGCGTTGAGTTGGGAGCCTCCTACAATGAGCAGTTCTTC
-	TRBV30	TRBJ2-2	-	CAWSTKTGELFF	TGTGCCTGGAGTACTAAGACCGGGGAGCTGTTTTTT
-	TRBV27	TRBJ2-1	-	CASSYGQSGNEQFF	TGTGCCAGCAGTTACGGTCAGAGCGGCAATGAGCAGTTCTTC
TRBD1	TRBV13	TRBJ2-5	-	CASGRQGQETQYF	TGTGCCAGCGGACGACAGGGCCAAGAGACCCAGTACTTC
-	TRBV6-6	TRBJ1-2	-	CASSYFGGYTF	TGTGCCAGCAGTTACTTTGGTGGCTACACCTTC
-	TRBV9	TRBJ1-2	-	CASSEAPDGYTF	TGTGCCAGCAGCGAGGCCCCAGATGGCTACACCTTC
TRBD1	TRBV19	TRBJ2-7	-	CATRDRYYEQYF	TGTGCCACTCGGGACAGGTACTACGAGCAGTACTTC
-	TRBV4-2	TRBJ2-1	-	CASSQEGSSWKFF	TGTGCCAGCAGCCAAGAGGGAAGTAGTTGGAAGTTCTTC
TRBD2	TRBV7-8	TRBJ2-7	-	CASSLGLAVEQYF	TGTGCCAGCAGCTTGGGACTAGCGGTCGAGCAGTACTTC
TRBD2	TRBV7-9	TRBJ2-7	-	CASSYSGSLGGFEQYF	TGTGCCAGCTCATATAGCGGGAGTCTCGGGGGCTTCGAGCAGTACTTC
TRBD2	TRBV27	TRBJ2-2	-	CASSLSLAGEDTGELFF	TGTGCCAGCAGCCTTAGCCTAGCGGGAGAGGACACCGGGGAGCTGTTTTTT
TRBD1	TRBV4-3	TRBJ1-2	-	CASSQEPGGANYGYTF	TGCGCCAGCAGCCAAGAACCAGGGGGGGCAAACTATGGCTACACCTTC
-	TRBV7-9	TRBJ2-1	-	CASSPLQLETYNEQFF	TGTGCCAGCAGCCCTCTTCAGCTGGAGACCTACAATGAGCAGTTCTTC
-	TRBV10-1	TRBJ2-7	-	CASMLSPRAIYEQYF	TGCGCCAGCATGCTCTCCCCGCGGGCGATCTACGAGCAGTACTTC
-	TRBV28	TRBJ1-2	-	CASSPGLSSYGYTF	TGTGCCAGCAGTCCGGGACTGTCAAGCTATGGCTACACCTTC
-	TRBV27	TRBJ2-5	-	CASRTRGRNQETQYF	TGTGCCAGCCGAACCCGAGGACGTAACCAAGAGACCCAGTACTTC
TRBD1	TRBV9	TRBJ1-2	-	CASSDRGQGDYGYTF	TGTGCCAGCAGCGACCGGGGACAGGGGGACTATGGCTACACCTTC
TRBD1	TRBV7-9	TRBJ2-7	-	CASSPPGQGIRMEQYF	TGTGCCAGCAGCCCGCCGGGACAGGGTATCAGGATGGAGCAGTACTTC
-	TRBV6-5	TRBJ1-2	-	CASSVAGTSGYTF	TGTGCCAGCAGTGTAGCCGGGACAAGCGGCTACACCTTC